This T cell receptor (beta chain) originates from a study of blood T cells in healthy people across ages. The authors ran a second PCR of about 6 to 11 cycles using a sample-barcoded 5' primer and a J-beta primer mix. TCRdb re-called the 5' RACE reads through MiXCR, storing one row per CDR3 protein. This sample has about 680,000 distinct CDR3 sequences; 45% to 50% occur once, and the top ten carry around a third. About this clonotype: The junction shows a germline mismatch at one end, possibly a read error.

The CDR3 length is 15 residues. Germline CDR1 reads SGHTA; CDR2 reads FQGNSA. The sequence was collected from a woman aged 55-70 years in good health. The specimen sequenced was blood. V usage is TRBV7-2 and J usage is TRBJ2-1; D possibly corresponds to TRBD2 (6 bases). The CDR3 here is CACSLGLARYNEQFF. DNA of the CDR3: TGTGCCTGCAGCTTAGGTCTAGCGAGGTACAATGAGCAGTTCTTC.